These T cell receptor beta chains were read from a single sample in a study of blood T cell repertoires in COVID-19. The table came from immunoSEQ multiplex PCR; TCRdb's copy has only in-frame clones and leaves some out. In the table there are 300,000 to 400,000 clones, 65% to 90% of which are singletons. The sequencing sample was made of PBMCs or T cells enriched from blood (not recorded which). These receptors all come from a woman aged 40 to 49 with acute COVID-19. CDR3s include the opening cysteine and the closing phenylalanine or tryptophan. Each record gives: J gene, D gene, V gene, clone size, CDR3 protein, CDR3 DNA. The D gene is left open where the match is weak. Size is stated for part of the rows, as once, few or many counts, or as a class when the clone is expanded.

TRBJ2-2,TRBD1,TRBV9,.,CAKEQEGTATGELFF,TGTGCCAAAGAGCAGGAAGGGACAGCCACCGGGGAGCTGTTTTTT
TRBJ2-2,TRBD1,TRBV19,.,CASSIRQGVTGELFF,TGTGCCAGTAGTATACGGCAGGGGGTCACCGGGGAGCTGTTTTTT
TRBJ2-3,.,TRBV4-1,.,CASSQPHTDTQYF,TGCGCCAGCAGCCAACCCCACACAGATACGCAGTATTTT
TRBJ2-7,.,TRBV12-3/TRBV12-4,.,CASSLTVEQYF,TGTGCCAGCAGTTTAACAGTCGAGCAGTACTTC
TRBJ1-6,.,TRBV5-8,.,CASGAITSGASGFASPLHF,TGTGCCAGCGGGGCCATCACTTCGGGCGCGTCGGGTTTCGCTTCACCCCTCCACTTT
TRBJ2-6,.,TRBV2,.,CASSEERDSGANVLTF,TGTGCCAGCAGTGAAGAGCGTGACTCTGGGGCCAACGTCCTGACTTTC
TRBJ2-7,.,TRBV5-6,.,CASSLGQGGNEQYF,TGTGCCAGCAGCTTAGGGCAGGGGGGCAACGAGCAGTACTTC
TRBJ1-1,.,TRBV7-6,.,CASSLDGGIGTEAFF,TGTGCCAGCAGCTTAGACGGGGGGATTGGGACTGAAGCTTTCTTT
TRBJ2-7,.,TRBV27,.,CASSEDGSLAYEQYF,TGTGCCAGCAGTGAGGATGGGAGTCTTGCCTACGAGCAGTACTTC
TRBJ1-2,.,TRBV6-5,.,CASSDSATGGYTF,TGTGCCAGCAGTGACTCGGCCACGGGAGGCTACACCTTC
TRBJ1-6,.,TRBV6-5,.,CASSYSQGTGSPLHF,TGTGCCAGCAGTTACTCGCAGGGAACGGGTTCACCCCTCCACTTT
TRBJ1-1,.,TRBV7-3,.,CASSFAENTEAFF,TGTGCCAGCAGCTTCGCAGAGAACACTGAAGCTTTCTTT
TRBJ1-2,TRBD1,TRBV9,few,CASSVATGTNYGYTF,TGTGCCAGCAGCGTAGCGACAGGGACTAACTATGGCTACACCTTC